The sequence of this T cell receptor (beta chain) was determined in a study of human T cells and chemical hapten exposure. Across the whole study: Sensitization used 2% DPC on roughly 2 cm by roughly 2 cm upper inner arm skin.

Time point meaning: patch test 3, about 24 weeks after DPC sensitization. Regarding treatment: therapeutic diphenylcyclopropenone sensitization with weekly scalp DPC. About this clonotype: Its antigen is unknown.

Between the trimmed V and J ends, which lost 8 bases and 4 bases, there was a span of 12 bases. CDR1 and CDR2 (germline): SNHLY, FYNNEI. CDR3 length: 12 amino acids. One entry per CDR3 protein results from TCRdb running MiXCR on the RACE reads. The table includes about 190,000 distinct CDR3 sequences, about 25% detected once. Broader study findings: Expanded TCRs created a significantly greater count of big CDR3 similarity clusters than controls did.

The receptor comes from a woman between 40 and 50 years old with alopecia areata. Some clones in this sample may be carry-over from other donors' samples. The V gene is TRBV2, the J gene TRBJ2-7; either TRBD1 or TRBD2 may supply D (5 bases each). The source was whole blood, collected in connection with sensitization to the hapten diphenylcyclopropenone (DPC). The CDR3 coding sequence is TGTGCCAGCGACGTTGGGGGATACGAGCAGTACTTC. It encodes CASDVGGYEQYF.